These 6 T cell receptor beta chains originate from one sample sequenced in a study of cytomegalovirus exposure and HLA in healthy donors. 13 Jbeta primers and 60 Vbeta primers were used for the PCR. Here immunoSEQ multiplex PCR was the method, and the copy in TCRdb shows in-frame clones only, minus some. Of roughly 100,000 clones listed, about 80% were seen once; the top ten hold roughly 1.7%. Source material: PBMCs. Receptors originate from a woman between 35 and 50 years old in good health and CMV-seronegative.

The chain links TRBV25-1 to TRBJ1-2; 7 bases map to TRBD1. CDR1 MGHDK and CDR2 SYGVNS come from the germline V gene. The CDR3 loop spans 13 amino acids. With 5 bases clipped from V and 7 bases from J, the junction kept 7 bases outside the gene matches. The CDR3 DNA is TGTGCCAGCAGTCGACAGGGATCGTGTGGCTACACCTTC. As protein: CASSRQGSCGYTF.

The CDR3 DNA is TGTGCCAGCAGCTCCCCAGGGCGGGATACTGGAAACACCATATATTTT. This encodes CASSSPGRDTGNTIYF. The V and J genes are TRBV7-2 and TRBJ1-3; D is perhaps TRBD1 (5 bases). The CDR3 covers 16 residues. Germline values: CDR1 SGHTA, CDR2 FQGNSA. Trimming shortened V by 4 bases and J by 2 bases, and 15 bases separated the two germline ends.

V and J are TRBV28 and TRBJ1-5, with D unclear. V gave up 10 bases and J gave up 3 bases, with 10 bases separating them. The germline CDR1 and CDR2 sequences are MDHEN and SYDVKM. The CDR3 sequence is 12 residues long. The CDR3 sequence is CATWSFNQPQHF. Written as DNA, the CDR3 is TGTGCCACCTGGAGTTTCAATCAGCCCCAGCATTTT.

The rearrangement joins TRBV18 to TRBJ2-7; D perhaps matches TRBD1 (5 bases). Trimming cost V 6 bases and J 5 bases, with 11 bases left between them. The CDR3 length is 12 residues. Germline V gene sequence: CDR1 KGHSH, CDR2 LQKENI. DNA of the CDR3: TGTGCCAGCTCCCTAGGGGTCAACGAGCAGTACTTC. Translating gives CASSLGVNEQYF.

J is TRBJ1-2 and V is TRBV7-9, with D tentatively TRBD1 (5 bases). V was clipped by 1 base and J by 7 bases, with 13 bases between them. The CDR3 totals 14 residues. Germline CDR1 reads SEHNR; CDR2 reads FQNEAQ (reference sequence). The CDR3 DNA reads TGTGCCAGCAGCTTAGAGGCAGGGCACCGTGGCTACACCTTC. This sequence encodes CASSLEAGHRGYTF.

V usage is TRBV28 and J usage is TRBJ2-1; D perhaps matches TRBD1 (5 bases). V shed 1 base and J shed 2 bases, with 12 bases lying between them. The germline gives CDR1 MDHEN, CDR2 SYDVKM. This CDR3 region has 16 residues. CDR3 loop: CASSLFAQGAYNEQFF. The CDR3 DNA follows: TGTGCCAGCAGTTTATTTGCGCAGGGCGCCTACAATGAGCAGTTCTTC. The complete variable domain, with remaining parts taken from reference TRBV28 and TRBJ2-1, reads DVKVTQSSRYLVKRTGEKVFLECVQDMDHENMFWYRQDPGLGLRLIYFSYDVKMKEKGDIPEGYSVSREKKERFSLILESASTNQTSMYLCASSLFAQGAYNEQFFGPGTRLTVL.